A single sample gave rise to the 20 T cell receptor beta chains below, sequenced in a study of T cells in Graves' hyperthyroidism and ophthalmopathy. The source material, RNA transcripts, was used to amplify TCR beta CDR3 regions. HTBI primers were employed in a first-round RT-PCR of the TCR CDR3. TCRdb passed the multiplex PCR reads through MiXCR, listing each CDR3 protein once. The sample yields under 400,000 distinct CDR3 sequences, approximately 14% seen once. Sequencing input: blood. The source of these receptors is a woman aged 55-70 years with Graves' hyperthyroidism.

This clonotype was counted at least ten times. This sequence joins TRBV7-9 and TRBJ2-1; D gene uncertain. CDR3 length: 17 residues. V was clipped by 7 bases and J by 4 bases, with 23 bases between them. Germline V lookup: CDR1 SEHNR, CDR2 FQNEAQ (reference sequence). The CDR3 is CASNDPKVAEQYNEQFF. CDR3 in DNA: TGTGCCAGCAACGACCCTAAGGTAGCCGAACAGTACAATGAGCAGTTCTTC.

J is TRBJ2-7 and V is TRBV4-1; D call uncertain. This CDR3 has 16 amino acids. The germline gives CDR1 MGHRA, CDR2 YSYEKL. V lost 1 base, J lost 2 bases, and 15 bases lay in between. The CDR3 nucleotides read TGCGCCAGCAGCCAAGGGGCCAACCCAGTCCCCTACGAGCAGTACTTC. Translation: CASSQGANPVPYEQYF.

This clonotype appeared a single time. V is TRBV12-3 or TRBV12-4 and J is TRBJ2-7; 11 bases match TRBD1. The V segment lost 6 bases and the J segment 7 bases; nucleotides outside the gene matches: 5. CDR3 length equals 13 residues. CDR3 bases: TGTGCCAGCAGCGGGACAGGGGGGCCTGAGCAGTACTTC. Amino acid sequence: CASSGTGGPEQYF.

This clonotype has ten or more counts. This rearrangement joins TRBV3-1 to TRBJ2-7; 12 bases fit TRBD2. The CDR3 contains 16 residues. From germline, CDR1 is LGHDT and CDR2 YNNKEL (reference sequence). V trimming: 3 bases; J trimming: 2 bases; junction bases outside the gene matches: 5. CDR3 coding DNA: TGTGCCAGCAGCCATTCACTAGCGGGAGGCCCCTACGAGCAGTACTTC. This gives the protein CASSHSLAGGPYEQYF.

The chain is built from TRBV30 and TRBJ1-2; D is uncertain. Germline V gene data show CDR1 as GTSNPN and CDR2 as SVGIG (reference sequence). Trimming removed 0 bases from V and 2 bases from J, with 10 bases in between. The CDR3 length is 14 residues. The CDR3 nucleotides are TGTGCCTGGAGTGTAAAGGCCTGGAACTATGGCTACACCTTC. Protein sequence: CAWSVKAWNYGYTF. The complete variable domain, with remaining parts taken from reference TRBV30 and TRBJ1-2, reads SQTIHQWPATLVQPVGSPLSLECTVEGTSNPNLYWYRQAAGRGLQLLFYSVGIGQISSEVPQNLSASRPQDRQFILSSKKLLLSDSGFYLCAWSVKAWNYGYTFGSGTRLTVV.

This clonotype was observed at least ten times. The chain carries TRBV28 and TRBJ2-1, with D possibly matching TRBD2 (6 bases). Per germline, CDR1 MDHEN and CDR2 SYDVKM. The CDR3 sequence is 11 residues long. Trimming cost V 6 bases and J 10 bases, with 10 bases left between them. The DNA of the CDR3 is TGTGCCAGCAGGGGTCGGGGGGAGCAGTTCTTC. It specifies CASRGRGEQFF.

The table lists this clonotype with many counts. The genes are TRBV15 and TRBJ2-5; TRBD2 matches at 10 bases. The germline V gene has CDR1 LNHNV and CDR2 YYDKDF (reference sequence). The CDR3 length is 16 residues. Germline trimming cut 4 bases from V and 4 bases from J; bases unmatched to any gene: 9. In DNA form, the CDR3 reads TGTGCCACCAGCAAGTCGGGACTAGCGACTACAGAGACCCAGTACTTC. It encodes CATSKSGLATTETQYF.

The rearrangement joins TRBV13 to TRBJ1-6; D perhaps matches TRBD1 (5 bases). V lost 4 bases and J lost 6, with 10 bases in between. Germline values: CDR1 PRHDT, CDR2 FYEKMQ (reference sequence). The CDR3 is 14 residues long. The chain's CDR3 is CASSSGTPNSPLHF. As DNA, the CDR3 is TGTGCCAGCAGCTCCGGGACTCCTAATTCACCCCTCCACTTT.

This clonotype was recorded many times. CDR3 coding DNA: TGTGCCAGCAGCTTTGGGAGAGCGGGAGGCGGAGATACGCAGTATTTT. Protein product: CASSFGRAGGGDTQYF. The chain employs TRBV11-2 and TRBJ2-3; TRBD2 agrees at 9 bases. Germline-derived CDR1 and CDR2 are SGHAT and FQNNGV. This CDR3 comprises 16 residues. With 3 bases clipped from V and 5 bases from J, the junction kept 9 bases outside the gene matches.

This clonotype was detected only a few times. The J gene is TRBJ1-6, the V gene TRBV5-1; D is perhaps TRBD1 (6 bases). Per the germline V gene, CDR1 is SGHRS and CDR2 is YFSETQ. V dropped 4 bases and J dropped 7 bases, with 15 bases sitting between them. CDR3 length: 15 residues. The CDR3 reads CASSLTGPPNSPLHF. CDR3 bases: TGCGCCAGCAGCCTAACAGGGCCGCCCAATTCACCCCTCCACTTT. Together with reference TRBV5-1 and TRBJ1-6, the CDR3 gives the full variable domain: KAGVTQTPRYLIKTRGQQVTLSCSPISGHRSVSWYQQTPGQGLQFLFEYFSETQRNKGNFPGRFSGRQFSNSRSEMNVSTLELGDSALYLCASSLTGPPNSPLHFGNGTRLTVT.

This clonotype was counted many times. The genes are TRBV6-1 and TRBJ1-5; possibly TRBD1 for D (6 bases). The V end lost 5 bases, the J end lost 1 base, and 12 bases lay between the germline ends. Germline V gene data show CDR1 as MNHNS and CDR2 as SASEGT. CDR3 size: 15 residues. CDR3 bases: TGTGCCAGCAGTACCGGGACACCAAGCAATCAGCCCCAGCATTTT. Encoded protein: CASSTGTPSNQPQHF.

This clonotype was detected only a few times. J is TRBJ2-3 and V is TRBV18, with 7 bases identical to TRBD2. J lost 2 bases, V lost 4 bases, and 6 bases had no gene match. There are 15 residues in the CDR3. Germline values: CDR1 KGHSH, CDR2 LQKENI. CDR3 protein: CASSRPSGSTDTQYF. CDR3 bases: TGTGCCAGCTCACGTCCTAGCGGATCCACAGATACGCAGTATTTT.

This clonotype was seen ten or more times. CDR3 sequence: CASSPQWGETQYF. In nucleotides, the CDR3 is TGCGCCAGCAGCCCTCAATGGGGGGAGACCCAGTACTTC. V is TRBV4-1 and J is TRBJ2-5; D tentatively fits TRBD1 or TRBD2 (5 bases each). Looked up from germline, CDR1 is MGHRA and CDR2 is YSYEKL. This CDR3 has 13 amino acids. The V and J ends lost 4 bases and 5 bases respectively, with 11 bases between them.

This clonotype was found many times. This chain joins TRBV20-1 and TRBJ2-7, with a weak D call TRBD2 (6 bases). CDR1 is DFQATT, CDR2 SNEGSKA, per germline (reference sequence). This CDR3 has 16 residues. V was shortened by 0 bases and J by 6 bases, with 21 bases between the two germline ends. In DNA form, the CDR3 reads TGCAGTGCTAGAGATGGCGCGGGGAACGGGGCGGGCGAGCAGTACTTC. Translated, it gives CSARDGAGNGAGEQYF.

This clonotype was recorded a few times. CDR3 loop: CASSLTGGLEDTEAFF. DNA for the CDR3: TGTGCCAGCTCACTGACAGGGGGCCTTGAAGACACTGAAGCTTTCTTT. The V call is TRBV18, the J call TRBJ1-1; TRBD1 aligns across 10 bases. The germline CDR1 and CDR2 sequences are KGHSH and LQKENI. With 4 bases clipped from V and 3 bases from J, the junction kept 8 bases outside the gene matches. The CDR3 contains 16 residues.

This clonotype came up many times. As DNA, the CDR3 is TGTGCCAGCAGCCCAGGACAGGGCGGGAGCACTGAAGCTTTCTTT. The encoded protein is CASSPGQGGSTEAFF. This chain connects TRBV7-9 to TRBJ1-1, with 8 bases identical to TRBD1. Germline V lookup: CDR1 SEHNR, CDR2 FQNEAQ (reference sequence). The CDR3 is made up of 15 amino acids. V lost 5 bases to trimming and J lost 4 bases; unmatched junction nucleotides: 9.

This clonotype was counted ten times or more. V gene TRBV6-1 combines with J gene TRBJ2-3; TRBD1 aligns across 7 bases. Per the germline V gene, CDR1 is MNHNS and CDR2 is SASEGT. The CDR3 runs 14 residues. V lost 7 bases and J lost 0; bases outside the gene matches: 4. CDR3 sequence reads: CASKVGQSTDTQYF. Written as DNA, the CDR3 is TGTGCCAGCAAGGTGGGACAGAGCACAGATACGCAGTATTTT.

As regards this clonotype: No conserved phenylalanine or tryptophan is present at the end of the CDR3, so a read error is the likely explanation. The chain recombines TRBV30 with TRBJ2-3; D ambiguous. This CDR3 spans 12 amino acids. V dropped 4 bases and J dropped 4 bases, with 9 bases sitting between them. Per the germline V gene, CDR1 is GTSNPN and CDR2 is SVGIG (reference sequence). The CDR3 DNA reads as TGTGCCTGGACCCCCGTCCCAGATACGCAGTATTCT. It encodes CAWTPVPDTQYS.

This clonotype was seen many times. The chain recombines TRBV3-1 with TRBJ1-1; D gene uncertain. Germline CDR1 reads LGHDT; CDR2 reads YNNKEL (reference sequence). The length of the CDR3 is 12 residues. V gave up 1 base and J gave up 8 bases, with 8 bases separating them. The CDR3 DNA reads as TGTGCCAGCAGCCAAGTTAGGGAGGAAGCTTTCTTT. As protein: CASSQVREEAFF.

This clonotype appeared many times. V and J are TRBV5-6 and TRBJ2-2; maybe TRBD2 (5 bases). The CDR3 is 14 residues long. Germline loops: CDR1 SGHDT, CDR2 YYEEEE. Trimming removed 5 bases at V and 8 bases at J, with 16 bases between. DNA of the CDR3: TGTGCCAGCAGTCCTCGTCTAGCAGTGGGGGAGCTGTTTTTT. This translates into CASSPRLAVGELFF.